Sequencing of this T cell receptor (beta chain) was carried out in a study of cytomegalovirus exposure and HLA in healthy donors. Study-level information: There were under 130 million unique TCR beta sequences, drawn from 150 million to 200 million T cells, in an earlier analysis. For the 300 to 400 genotyped donors, 65% to 90% fell within the Caucasian-associated ancestry cluster.

PCR employed 60 Vbeta and 13 Jbeta primers. Sequencing was performed with immunoSEQ multiplex PCR; in TCRdb, only in-frame clones are kept and a portion is missing. The sample carries around 90,000 clones, less than 80% recorded once. The count of this clone is one. What it binds is unknown. This specimen includes other DNA sequences encoding the same CDR3. Broader study findings: The classifier reportedly diagnosed cytomegalovirus status with high sensitivity and specificity.

CDR3 length: 12 residues. Germline V gene data show CDR1 as SQVTM and CDR2 as ANQGSEA. V gave up 4 bases and J gave up 1 base, with 4 bases separating them. This chain links TRBV29-1 with TRBJ2-2, with D unresolved. This receptor was taken from a boy aged 5-17 years in good health and CMV-seropositive. The sequencing sample was made of PBMCs. The CDR3 region has the DNA TGCAGCGTTGGTCAGAACACCGGGGAGCTGTTTTTT. This gives the protein CSVGQNTGELFF.